Described below is a single TCR beta chain sequence and its context. As for treatment: 15 to 20 received Ad26.COV2.S at low or high dose, single or two shots; a few received placebo; per-sample allocation not given. Repertoires come from day 63 after the first vaccine or placebo injection. The ends were cut back, 0 bases at V and 0 bases at J, with 7 bases in the middle. Germline CDR1 and CDR2: SGDLS and YYNGEE. CDR3 size: 15 residues. The method was immunoSEQ multiplex PCR; TCRdb's version includes in-frame clones alone and lacks a portion of them. Among about 440,000 clones listed, 90% were seen once. The sample belongs to a study of Ad26.COV2.S vaccination and SARS-CoV-2 variants.

This sample comprised peripheral blood, obtained in a trial of Ad26.COV2.S vaccine versus placebo. The receptor comes from a person between 18 and 65 years old who received the Ad26.COV2.S COVID-19 vaccine or a placebo. The chain combines TRBV9 with TRBJ1-3; D ambiguous. CDR3 amino acids: CASSVDSTSGNTIYF. CDR3 coding DNA: TGTGCCAGCAGCGTAGACAGTACCTCTGGAAACACCATATATTTT.